This TCR beta chain was identified in a study of cytomegalovirus exposure and HLA in healthy donors. Overall study findings and caveats: It was 150 or so TCR beta chains that were listed as cytomegalovirus-associated.

Data came from immunoSEQ multiplex PCR; TCRdb stores just in-frame clones and leaves some out. This sample has about 53,000 clones, with about 91% found just once. Separate from the approximately 700-subject first cohort was the 120-subject validation cohort, to which the donors belonged. To note about this clone: The antigen remains unidentified.

Germline V gene data show CDR1 as GTSNPN and CDR2 as SVGIG (reference sequence). This CDR3 contains 13 residues. Trimming stripped 2 bases from V and 3 bases from J, with 8 bases between. The material sequenced was PBMCs. The TCR comes from a man younger than 35 in good health and CMV-seronegative. J is TRBJ1-5 and V is TRBV30, with D perhaps matching TRBD1 (6 bases). CDR3 DNA sequence: TGTGCCTGGAGTACAGGGAACAATCAGCCCCAGCATTTT. Its translation is CAWSTGNNQPQHF. The complete variable domain, with remaining parts taken from reference TRBV30 and TRBJ1-5, reads SQTIHQWPATLVQPVGSPLSLECTVEGTSNPNLYWYRQAAGRGLQLLFYSVGIGQISSEVPQNLSASRPQDRQFILSSKKLLLSDSGFYLCAWSTGNNQPQHFGDGTRLSIL.